This T cell receptor (beta chain) was documented in a study of Graves' ophthalmopathy and Graves' hyperthyroidism. This clonotype was observed many times. Investigators amplified TCR beta CDR3 regions from RNA transcripts. RT-PCR was first run with HTBI primers, then multiplex PCR in a second round. TCRdb analysed the multiplex PCR reads with MiXCR anew, one entry per CDR3 protein. The data show a few hundred thousand distinct CDR3 sequences, about a sixth seen once. The J segment lost 3 bases and the V segment lost 3 bases, leaving 3 bases of the junction unmatched. Germline V gives CDR1 SGHTA, CDR2 FQGNSA. The CDR3 extends over 14 amino acids.

Input material: peripheral blood. The chain links TRBV7-2 to TRBJ2-7, with 9 nucleotides matching TRBD2. The clonotype originates from an adult man with Graves' ophthalmopathy. This CDR3 is CASSFSGGVYEQYF. The DNA for the CDR3 is TGTGCCAGCAGCTTTAGCGGGGGAGTCTACGAGCAGTACTTC.